This T cell receptor (beta chain) was found in a study of CD8+ T cells in alopecia areata. Extracted RNA was reverse transcribed, and the resulting cDNA served as sequencing template. Produced via immunoSEQ multiplex PCR; TCRdb's table is partial and in-frame only. Of 150,000 to 200,000 clones listed, roughly 70% are singletons. The CDR3 contains 13 residues. Germline V gives CDR1 LGHNA, CDR2 YSLEER. Trimming left V 3 bases short and J 6 bases short, with 11 bases between. The treatment denotes: oral pan-JAK inhibitor, 5-10 mg twice daily. This sequence joins TRBV4-3 and TRBJ1-1, with D hard to call. This clonotype was obtained from a human donor with alopecia areata. Source: CD4+ T cells sorted from blood, taken between weeks 49 and 50, from a patient treated with tofacitinib. The DNA for the CDR3 is TGCGCCAGCAGCCAGTACCTTCGGGCTGAAGCTTTCTTT. This codes for CASSQYLRAEAFF.